The 2 T cell receptor beta chains listed next were all sequenced from one sample in a study of blood T cell repertoires in COVID-19. Clones were read by immunoSEQ multiplex PCR, and TCRdb kept only the in-frame ones, dropping some. The repertoire holds about 210,000 clones, with about 87% as singletons. Sequencing was performed on peripheral blood. These TCRs come from a man between 70 and 80 years old with acute or convalescent COVID-19.

This chain links TRBV7-2 with TRBJ2-1; 7 bases are a match to TRBD2. The germline V gene encodes CDR1 SGHTA and CDR2 FQGNSA. Trimming took 8 bases from V and 0 from J; bases not matched to a gene: 7. This CDR3 comprises 15 residues. The CDR3 here is CASDYTSVSYNEQFF. The CDR3 coding sequence is TGTGCCAGCGATTATACTAGCGTCTCCTACAATGAGCAGTTCTTC.

The rearrangement uses TRBV6-5 and TRBJ1-1; TRBD1 matches 9 bases. J lost 4 bases, V lost 5 bases, and 2 bases had no gene match. Germline V lookup: CDR1 MNHEY, CDR2 SVGAGI. The CDR3 consists of 13 residues. Here the CDR3 reads CASSPGQGTEAFF. CDR3 bases: TGTGCCAGCAGTCCGGGACAGGGCACTGAAGCTTTCTTT.